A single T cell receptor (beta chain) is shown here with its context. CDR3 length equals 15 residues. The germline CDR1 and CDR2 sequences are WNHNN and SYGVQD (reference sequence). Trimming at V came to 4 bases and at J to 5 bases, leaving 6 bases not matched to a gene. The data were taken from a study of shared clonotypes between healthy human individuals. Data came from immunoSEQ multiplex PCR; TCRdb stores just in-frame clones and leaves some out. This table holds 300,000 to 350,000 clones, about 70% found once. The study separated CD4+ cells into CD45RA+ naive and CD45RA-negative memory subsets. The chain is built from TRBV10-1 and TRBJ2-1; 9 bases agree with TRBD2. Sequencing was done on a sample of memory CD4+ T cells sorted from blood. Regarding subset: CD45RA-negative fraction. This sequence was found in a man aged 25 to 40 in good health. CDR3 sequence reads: CASSGGLAGNNEQFF. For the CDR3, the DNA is TGCGCCAGCAGTGGTGGGCTAGCGGGGAACAATGAGCAGTTCTTC.